One sample yielded the 4 T cell receptor beta chains listed below, sequenced in a study of beta chain features in type 1 diabetes. Every bit of the isolated RNA underwent reverse transcription, so sequencing read expressed TCRB transcripts. The table came from immunoSEQ multiplex PCR; TCRdb's copy has only in-frame clones and leaves some out. The sample lists some 230,000 clones, around 9.6% occurring once. Sequenced: naive CD4+ T cells from blood. The receptors come from a woman aged 18-29 years in good health.

The chain joins TRBV7-2 to TRBJ1-5; weak D call: TRBD1 (6 bases). The CDR3 totals 13 residues. The germline V and J ends were trimmed by 5 bases and 7 bases, with 12 bases remaining between them. The V gene's germline CDR1 is SGHTA and CDR2 FQGNSA. This chain's CDR3 is CASSLTGRQPQHF. In nucleotides, the CDR3 is TGTGCCAGCAGCCTTACAGGGAGACAGCCCCAGCATTTT.

The chain combines TRBV15 with TRBJ2-2; D is possibly TRBD1 (5 bases). This CDR3 region has 17 residues. Trimming took 5 bases from V and 8 from J, leaving 24 bases between them. From germline, CDR1 is LNHNV and CDR2 YYDKDF (reference sequence). Here the CDR3 DNA reads TGTGCCACCAGCCGAGCCAATACGATCGAACAGGTTGGGGAGCTGTTTTTT. It codes for CATSRANTIEQVGELFF.

The chain recombines TRBV21-1 with TRBJ2-1; the DNA was not compared with TRBD2, the D call given in the table. TRBV21-1 is reported as a pseudogene. The CDR3 contains 16 residues. The CDR3 spells CASSRGSGTFYNEQFF. The CDR3 DNA reads TGTGCCAGCAGCAGGGGTAGCGGGACTTTCTACAATGAGCAGTTCTTC.

At least ten counts were recorded for this clone. This chain connects TRBV29-1 to TRBJ1-3; D unclear. Germline V CDR1 and CDR2: SQVTM, ANQGSEA. V was clipped by 4 bases and J by 2 bases, with 9 bases between them. There are 13 residues in the CDR3. DNA for the CDR3: TGCAGCGTTGCGCGGGAGACTGGAAACACCATATATTTT. Its protein product is CSVARETGNTIYF. Full variable domain (remainder filled in from reference TRBV29-1 and TRBJ1-3): SAVISQKPSRDICQRGTSLTIQCQVDSQVTMMFWYRQQPGQSLTLIATANQGSEATYESGFVIDKFPISRPNLTFSTLTVSNMSPEDSSIYLCSVARETGNTIYFGEGSWLTVV.